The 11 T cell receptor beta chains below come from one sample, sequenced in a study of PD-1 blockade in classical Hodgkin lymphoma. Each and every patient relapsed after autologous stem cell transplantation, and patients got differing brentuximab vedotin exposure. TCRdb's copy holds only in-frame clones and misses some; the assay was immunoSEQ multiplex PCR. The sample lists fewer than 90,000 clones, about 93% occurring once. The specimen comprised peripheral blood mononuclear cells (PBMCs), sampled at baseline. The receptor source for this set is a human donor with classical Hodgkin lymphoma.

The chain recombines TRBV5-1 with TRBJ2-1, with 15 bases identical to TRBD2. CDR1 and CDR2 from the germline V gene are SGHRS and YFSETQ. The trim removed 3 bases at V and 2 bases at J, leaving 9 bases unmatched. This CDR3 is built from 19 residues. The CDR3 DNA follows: TGCGCCAGCAGCTCCCCGGGACTAGCGGGAGGTGGGACCTACAATGAGCAGTTCTTC. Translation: CASSSPGLAGGGTYNEQFF.

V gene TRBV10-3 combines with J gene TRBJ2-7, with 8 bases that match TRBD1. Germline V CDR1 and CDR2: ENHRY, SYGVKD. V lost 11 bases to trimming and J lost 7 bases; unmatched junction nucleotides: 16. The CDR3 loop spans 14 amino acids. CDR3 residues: CASTGGTGAGEQYF. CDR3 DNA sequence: TGTGCCTCCACAGGGGGGACAGGAGCCGGGGAGCAGTACTTC.

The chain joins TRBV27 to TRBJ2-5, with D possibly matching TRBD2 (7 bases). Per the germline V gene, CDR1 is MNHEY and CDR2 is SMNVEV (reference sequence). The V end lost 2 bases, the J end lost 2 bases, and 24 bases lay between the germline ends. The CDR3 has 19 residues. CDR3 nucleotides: TGTGCCAGCAGTTTAGCCTGGGACACTTCCCTCGGGGGGCAAGAGACCCAGTACTTC. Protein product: CASSLAWDTSLGGQETQYF.

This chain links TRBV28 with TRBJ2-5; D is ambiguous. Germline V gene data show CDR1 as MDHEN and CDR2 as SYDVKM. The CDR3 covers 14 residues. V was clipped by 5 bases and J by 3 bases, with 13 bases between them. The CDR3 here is CASSEFPAEETQYF. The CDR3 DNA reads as TGTGCCAGCAGTGAATTCCCAGCAGAAGAGACCCAGTACTTC.

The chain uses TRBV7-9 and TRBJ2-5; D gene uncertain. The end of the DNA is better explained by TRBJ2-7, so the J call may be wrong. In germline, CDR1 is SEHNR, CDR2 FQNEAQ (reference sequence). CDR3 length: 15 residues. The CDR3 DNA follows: TGTGCCAGCAGCTCTCCTACAGACGGAACTTACGAGCAGTACTTC. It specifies CASSSPTDGTYEQYF.

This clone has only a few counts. CDR3 sequence reads: CASSGLGSPLHF. In DNA form, the CDR3 reads TGTGCCAGTAGCGGACTAGGATCACCCCTCCACTTT. The chain employs TRBV19 and TRBJ1-6, with D unclear. Germline loops: CDR1 LNHDA, CDR2 SQIVND (reference sequence). The CDR3 spans 12 residues. V was pared by 6 bases and J by 10 bases, with 10 bases between.

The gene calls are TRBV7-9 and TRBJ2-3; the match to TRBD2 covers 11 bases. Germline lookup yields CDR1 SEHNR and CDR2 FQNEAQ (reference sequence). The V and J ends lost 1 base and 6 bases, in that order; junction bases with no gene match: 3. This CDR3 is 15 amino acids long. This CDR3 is CASSLGTSGSDTQYF. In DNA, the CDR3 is TGTGCCAGCAGCTTAGGCACTAGCGGGAGTGATACGCAGTATTTT.

The CDR3 sequence is CASRRDQTFGELFF. DNA for the CDR3: TGTGCCAGCAGACGGGACCAGACCTTCGGGGAGCTGTTTTTT. The rearrangement joins TRBV2 to TRBJ2-2, with D perhaps TRBD1 or TRBD2 (5 bases each). The V gene lost 6 bases and the J gene lost 7 bases, with 15 bases spanning the gap. The length of the CDR3 is 14 residues. Germline assignment: CDR1 SNHLY and CDR2 FYNNEI.

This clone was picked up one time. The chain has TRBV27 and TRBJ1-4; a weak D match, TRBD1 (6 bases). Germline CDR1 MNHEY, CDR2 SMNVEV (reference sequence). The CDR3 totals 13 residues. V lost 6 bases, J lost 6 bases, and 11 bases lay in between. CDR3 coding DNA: TGTGCCAGCAGCAGGGGAATCGATGAAAAACTGTTTTTT. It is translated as CASSRGIDEKLFF.

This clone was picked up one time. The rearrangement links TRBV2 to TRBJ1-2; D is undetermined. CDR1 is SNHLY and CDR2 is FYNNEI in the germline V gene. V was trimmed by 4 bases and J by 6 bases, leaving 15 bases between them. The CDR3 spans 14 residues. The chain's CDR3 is CASSGHRGVDGYTF. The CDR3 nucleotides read TGTGCCAGCAGTGGACACCGGGGTGTAGATGGCTACACCTTC.

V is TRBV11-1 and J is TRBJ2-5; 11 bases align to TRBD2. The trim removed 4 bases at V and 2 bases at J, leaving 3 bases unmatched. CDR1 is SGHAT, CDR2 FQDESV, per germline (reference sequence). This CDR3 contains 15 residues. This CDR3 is CASSSSSGGQETQYF. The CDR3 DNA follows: TGTGCCAGCAGCTCCTCTAGCGGGGGGCAAGAGACCCAGTACTTC.